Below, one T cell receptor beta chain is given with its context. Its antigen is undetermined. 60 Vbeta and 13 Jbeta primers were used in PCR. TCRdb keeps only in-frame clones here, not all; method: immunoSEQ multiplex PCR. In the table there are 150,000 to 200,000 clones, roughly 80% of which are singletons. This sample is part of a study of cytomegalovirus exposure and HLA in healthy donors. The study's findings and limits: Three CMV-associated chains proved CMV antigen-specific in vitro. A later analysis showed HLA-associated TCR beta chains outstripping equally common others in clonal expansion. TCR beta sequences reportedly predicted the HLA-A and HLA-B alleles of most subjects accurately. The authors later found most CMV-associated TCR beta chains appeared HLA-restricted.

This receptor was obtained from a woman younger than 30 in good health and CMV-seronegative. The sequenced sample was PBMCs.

The CDR3 is CAWSWTGTNEQFF. The CDR3 DNA reads TGTGCCTGGAGTTGGACTGGTACCAATGAGCAGTTCTTC. The gene calls are TRBV30 and TRBJ2-1, with D maybe TRBD2 (5 bases). The length of the CDR3 is 13 residues. CDR1 and CDR2 (germline): GTSNPN, SVGIG (reference sequence). V dropped 2 bases and J dropped 6 bases, with 11 bases sitting between them.